This T cell receptor beta chain was found in a study of T-cell memory formation after mild COVID-19. Study-wide results and caveats: Certain responding clones were present in pre-infection memory, suggesting participation of cross-reactive memory.

TCRdb reprocessed the 5' RACE reads via MiXCR and lists one record per CDR3 protein. The table has some 270,000 distinct CDR3 sequences, roughly 15% seen once. Concerning this clonotype: Its antigen is undetermined.

Germline V lookup: CDR1 MNHNY, CDR2 SVGAGI (reference sequence). J lost 0 bases, V lost 4 bases, and 15 bases had no gene match. The CDR3 consists of 19 residues. The sequence was obtained from an adult woman who had mild COVID-19 (a few samples of this study predate the infection). Cell type and time point are not known. The chain has TRBV6-6 and TRBJ2-1, with TRBD2 identical over 7 bases. Sequenced: PBMCs or a T cell subset sorted from them (not recorded which). CDR3 region: CASSSPPGKRGSSYNEQFF. The CDR3 DNA sequence: TGTGCCAGCAGTTCCCCACCCGGGAAGCGGGGCAGCTCCTACAATGAGCAGTTCTTC.